Listed here are 20 T cell receptor beta chains from one sample, sequenced in a study of Ad26.COV2.S vaccination and SARS-CoV-2 variants. Sequenced by immunoSEQ multiplex PCR; TCRdb stores in-frame clones only, minus some. The sample has 300,000 to 350,000 clones, more than 70% seen once. The treatment denotes: 19 received Ad26.COV2.S at low or high dose, single or two shots; 5 received placebo; per-sample allocation not given. Following the first vaccine or placebo injection, samples were taken on day 63. This specimen consisted of peripheral blood, obtained in a trial of Ad26.COV2.S vaccine versus placebo. Source of these receptors: a person aged 18-65 years who received the Ad26.COV2.S COVID-19 vaccine or a placebo.

V gene TRBV9 combines with J gene TRBJ2-3, with 11 bases that match TRBD2. V dropped 0 bases and J dropped 0; count of bases not matched to a gene: 3. In germline, CDR1 is SGDLS, CDR2 YYNGEE. This CDR3 comprises 17 residues. The CDR3 sequence: CASSVEIAGGSTDTQYF. The CDR3 DNA follows: TGTGCCAGCAGCGTAGAGATAGCGGGGGGGAGCACAGATACGCAGTATTTT.

The rearrangement joins TRBV6-5 to TRBJ2-3, with D perhaps TRBD1 or TRBD2 (5 bases each). Germline-derived CDR1 and CDR2 are MNHEY and SVGAGI. The CDR3 extends over 14 amino acids. Trimming removed 0 bases at V and 3 bases at J, with 7 bases between. This CDR3 reads CASSYSEGTDTQYF. The CDR3 DNA is TGTGCCAGCAGTTACTCCGAGGGGACAGATACGCAGTATTTT.

The chain employs TRBV5-4 and TRBJ2-1; the D is unclear. Looked up from germline, CDR1 is SGHNT and CDR2 is YYREEE (reference sequence). CDR3 size: 14 residues. V shed 3 bases and J shed 3 bases, with 10 bases lying between them. DNA of the CDR3: TGTGCCAGCAGCTCCGACTCCCTCTACAATGAGCAGTTCTTC. Its protein is CASSSDSLYNEQFF.

The rearrangement uses TRBV2 and TRBJ2-7; 14 bases match TRBD2. Germline lookup yields CDR1 SNHLY and CDR2 FYNNEI. The CDR3 covers 15 residues. Trimming took 5 bases from V and 2 from J; bases not matched to a gene: 2. The CDR3 region has the DNA TGTGCCAGCAGTTGGACTAGCGGGGGGACCTACGAGCAGTACTTC. It is translated as CASSWTSGGTYEQYF.

This rearrangement joins TRBV7-9 to TRBJ2-5, with TRBD2 identical over 10 bases. Germline CDR1 and CDR2: SEHNR and FQNEAQ (reference sequence). Trimming took 3 bases from V and 4 from J; bases not matched to a gene: 14. The CDR3 consists of 18 residues. CDR3 sequence (DNA): TGTGCCAGCAGCTTCTTTGGGAGCGGGGGGGCTGGGCGAGAGACCCAGTACTTC. It codes for CASSFFGSGGAGRETQYF.

J is TRBJ1-6 and V is TRBV5-1, with TRBD1 matching over 9 bases. The germline CDR1 and CDR2 sequences are SGHRS and YFSETQ. The junction had 5 bases not matched to a gene; V was cut back by 5 bases and J by 5 bases. The CDR3 is 15 amino acids. CDR3 amino acids: CASRSGTGNNSPLHF. The CDR3 DNA follows: TGCGCCAGCAGGTCTGGGACAGGGAATAATTCACCCCTCCACTTT.

This clone occurred many times. The CDR3 spells CASSETGGGGYTF. CDR3 nucleotides: TGTGCCAGCAGTGAGACAGGGGGCGGTGGCTACACCTTC. The chain has TRBV6-1 and TRBJ1-2; TRBD1 matches 10 bases. CDR3 length: 13 amino acids. V lost 3 bases and J lost 7; bases outside the gene matches: 2. Looked up from germline, CDR1 is MNHNS and CDR2 is SASEGT.

Only a few counts were recorded for this clone. The J gene is TRBJ1-5, the V gene TRBV19; 9 bases map to TRBD1. After removal of 3 bases from V and 5 bases from J, the junction contained 2 bases not matched to a gene. This CDR3 region has 14 residues. Germline CDR1 is LNHDA and CDR2 is SQIVND (reference sequence). CDR3 loop: CASSIWTGDQPQHF. For the CDR3, the DNA is TGTGCCAGTAGTATTTGGACAGGGGATCAGCCCCAGCATTTT.

The chain has TRBV4-1 and TRBJ1-2; 7 nucleotides agree with TRBD1. Germline V gene data show CDR1 as MGHRA and CDR2 as YSYEKL. The CDR3 consists of 15 residues. With 8 bases clipped from V and 6 bases from J, the junction kept 15 bases outside the gene matches. DNA of the CDR3: TGCGCCAGCCGAGAACCCGGGACAGCGTCTGATGGCTACACCTTC. Translated, it gives CASREPGTASDGYTF.

The V and J genes are TRBV19 and TRBJ1-1; the D gene is possibly TRBD1 (5 bases). Germline V gene lookup returns CDR1 LNHDA and CDR2 SQIVND (reference sequence). Between the trimmed V and J ends, which lost 7 bases and 1 base, there was a span of 19 bases. The CDR3 is made up of 16 amino acids. The CDR3 sequence is CASTSNRGARNTEAFF. The CDR3 DNA is TGTGCCAGTACCAGCAACCGGGGCGCCAGGAACACTGAAGCTTTCTTT.

The chain joins TRBV19 to TRBJ2-2, with TRBD2 matching 14 bases. Germline CDR1 LNHDA, CDR2 SQIVND (reference sequence). The CDR3 contains 16 residues. V lost 6 bases to trimming and J lost 3 bases; unmatched junction nucleotides: 3. The CDR3 DNA sequence: TGTGCCAGTAGGTCGGGACTAGCGGGGGACACCGGGGAGCTGTTTTTT. Encoded protein: CASRSGLAGDTGELFF.

J is TRBJ2-2 and V is TRBV6-1, with D unclear. The CDR3 has 14 residues. Germline V gives CDR1 MNHNS, CDR2 SASEGT. The V end was cut by 3 bases, the J end by 7 bases, with 12 bases between. CDR3 sequence reads: CASSDGRSGGELFF. The DNA of the CDR3 is TGTGCCAGCAGTGATGGGCGCTCCGGCGGGGAGCTGTTTTTT.

The chain joins TRBV24-1 to TRBJ1-1, with 7 bases matching TRBD1. This CDR3 contains 15 residues. The germline gives CDR1 KGHDR, CDR2 SFDVKD. V shed 3 bases and J 1 base; nucleotides not matched to a gene: 4. CDR3 DNA sequence: TGTGCCACCAGTGATACTCGACAGGGGAACACTGAAGCTTTCTTT. Translating gives CATSDTRQGNTEAFF.

The rearrangement uses TRBV20-1 and TRBJ2-7, with D maybe TRBD1 (6 bases). Trimming shortened V by 4 bases and J by 9 bases, and 13 bases separated the two germline ends. Germline assignment: CDR1 DFQATT and CDR2 SNEGSKA (reference sequence). The length of the CDR3 is 11 residues. The CDR3 protein is CSATTGLGQYF. The CDR3 DNA follows: TGCAGTGCTACTACAGGGTTAGGGCAGTACTTC.

The rearrangement uses TRBV19 and TRBJ1-4; D not certain. V was trimmed by 6 bases and J by 0 bases, leaving 11 bases between them. The CDR3 sequence is 15 residues long. Germline V gives CDR1 LNHDA, CDR2 SQIVND (reference sequence). The DNA of the CDR3 is TGTGCCAGTAGCCAAGGTCGGGCAACTAATGAAAAACTGTTTTTT. Amino acid sequence: CASSQGRATNEKLFF.

The V and J genes are TRBV6-2 or TRBV6-3 and TRBJ2-1, with D hard to call. V lost 6 bases and J 7 bases, leaving 7 bases between the germline ends. Germline V lookup: CDR1 MNHEY, CDR2 SVGEGT. The CDR3 covers 11 residues. The CDR3 here is CASSRPNEQFF. The DNA of the CDR3 is TGTGCCAGCAGCCGACCTAATGAGCAGTTCTTC.

The chain carries TRBV14 and TRBJ2-3; TRBD2 matches 13 bases. V shed 4 bases, J shed 1 base, and the junction held 8 bases outside the gene matches. The CDR3 contains 18 residues. Germline loops: CDR1 SGHDN, CDR2 FVKESK. The CDR3 region has the DNA TGTGCCAGCAGCCGACTAGCGGGGGGCCGGGTGGGCACAGATACGCAGTATTTT. Protein: CASSRLAGGRVGTDTQYF.

V usage is TRBV6-5 and J usage is TRBJ2-7, with D uncertain. The CDR3 is 11 amino acids. Germline CDR1 reads MNHEY; CDR2 reads SVGAGI. V was clipped by 7 bases and J by 4 bases, with 8 bases between them. CDR3: CASTAGYEQYF. The DNA of the CDR3 is TGTGCCAGCACCGCAGGTTACGAGCAGTACTTC.

The V gene is TRBV3-1 (or the pseudogene TRBV3-2), the J gene TRBJ2-1; D tentatively fits TRBD1 or TRBD2 (7 bases each). Per germline, CDR1 LGHDT and CDR2 YNNKEL (reference sequence). Between the trimmed V and J ends, which lost 8 bases and 1 base, there was a span of 15 bases. This CDR3 has 15 residues. The CDR3 protein is CASAPGGGSYNEQFF. CDR3 DNA: TGTGCCAGCGCCCCAGGGGGGGGGTCCTACAATGAGCAGTTCTTC.

There are a few counts of this clone. The gene calls are TRBV7-6 and TRBJ2-7; TRBD2 agrees at 8 bases. The germline CDR1 and CDR2 sequences are SGHVS and FNYEAQ. The CDR3 extends over 14 amino acids. Trimming took 5 bases from V and 1 from J; bases not matched to a gene: 4. The CDR3: CASSPSGSSYEQYF. CDR3 nucleotide sequence: TGTGCCAGCAGCCCGAGCGGGAGTTCCTACGAGCAGTACTTC. Combining the CDR3 with reference TRBV7-6 and TRBJ2-7 gives the whole variable domain GAGVSQSPRYKVTKRGQDVALRCDPISGHVSLYWYRQALGQGPEFLTYFNYEAQQDKSGLPNDRFSAERPEGSISTLTIQRTEQRDSAMYRCASSPSGSSYEQYFGPGTRLTVT.